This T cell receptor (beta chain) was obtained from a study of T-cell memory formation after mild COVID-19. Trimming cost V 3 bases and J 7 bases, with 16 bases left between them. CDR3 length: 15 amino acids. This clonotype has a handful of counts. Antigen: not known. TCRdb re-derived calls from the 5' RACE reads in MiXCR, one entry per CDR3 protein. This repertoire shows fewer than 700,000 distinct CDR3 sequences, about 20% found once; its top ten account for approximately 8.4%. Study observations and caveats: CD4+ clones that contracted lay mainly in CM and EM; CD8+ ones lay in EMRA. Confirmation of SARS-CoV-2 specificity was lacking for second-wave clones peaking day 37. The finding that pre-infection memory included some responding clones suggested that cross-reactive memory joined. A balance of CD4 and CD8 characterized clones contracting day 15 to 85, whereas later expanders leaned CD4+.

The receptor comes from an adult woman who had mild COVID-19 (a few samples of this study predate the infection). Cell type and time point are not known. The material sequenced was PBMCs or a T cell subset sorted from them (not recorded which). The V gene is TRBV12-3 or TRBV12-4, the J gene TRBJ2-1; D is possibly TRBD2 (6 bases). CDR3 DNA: TGTGCCAGCAGTTTGAGTAGCGGAACAAAGAATGAGCAGTTCTTC. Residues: CASSLSSGTKNEQFF.